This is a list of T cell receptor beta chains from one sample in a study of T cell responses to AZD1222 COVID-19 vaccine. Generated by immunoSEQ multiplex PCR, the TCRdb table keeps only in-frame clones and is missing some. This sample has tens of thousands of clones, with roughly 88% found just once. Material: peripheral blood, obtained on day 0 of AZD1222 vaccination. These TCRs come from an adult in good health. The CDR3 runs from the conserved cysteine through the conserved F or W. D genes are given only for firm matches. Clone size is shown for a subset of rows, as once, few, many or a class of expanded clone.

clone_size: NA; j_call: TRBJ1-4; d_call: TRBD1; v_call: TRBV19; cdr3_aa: CASSPGQGGEKLFF; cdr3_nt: TGTGCCAGTAGCCCGGGACAGGGGGGCGAAAAACTGTTTTTT
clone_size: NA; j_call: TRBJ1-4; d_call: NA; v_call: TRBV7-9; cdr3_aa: CASSLAGRGLNEKLFF; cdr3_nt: TGTGCCAGCAGCTTAGCGGGCAGGGGACTTAATGAAAAACTGTTTTTT
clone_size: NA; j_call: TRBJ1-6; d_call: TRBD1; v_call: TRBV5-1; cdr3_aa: CASSWRDRNNSPLHF; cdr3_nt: TGCGCCAGCAGCTGGAGGGACAGAAATAATTCACCCCTCCACTTT
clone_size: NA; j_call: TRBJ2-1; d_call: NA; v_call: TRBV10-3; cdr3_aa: CAISESPGNNEQFF; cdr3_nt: TGTGCCATCAGTGAGTCACCGGGGAACAATGAGCAGTTCTTC
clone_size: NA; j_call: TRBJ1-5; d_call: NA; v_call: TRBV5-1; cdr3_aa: CASRDGDSNQPQHF; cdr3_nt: TGCGCCAGCCGGGACGGTGATAGCAATCAGCCCCAGCATTTT
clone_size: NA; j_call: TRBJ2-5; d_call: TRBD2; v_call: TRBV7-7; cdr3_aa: CASKGAGGVETQYF; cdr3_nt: TGTGCCAGCAAGGGTGCGGGGGGCGTGGAGACCCAGTACTTC
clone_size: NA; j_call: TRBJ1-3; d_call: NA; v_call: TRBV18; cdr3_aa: CASSRGGSSGNTIYF; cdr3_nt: TGTGCCAGCTCACGGGGCGGCTCATCTGGAAACACCATATATTTT
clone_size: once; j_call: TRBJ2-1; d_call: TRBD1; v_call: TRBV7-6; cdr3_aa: CASSPGTGGSMDEQFF; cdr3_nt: TGTGCCAGCAGCCCCGGGACAGGGGGGAGCATGGATGAGCAGTTCTTC
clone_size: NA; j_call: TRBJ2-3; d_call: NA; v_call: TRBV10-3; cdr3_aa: CAIRPATVREEDTQYF; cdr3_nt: TGTGCCATACGGCCCGCGACAGTTAGGGAGGAGGATACGCAGTATTTT
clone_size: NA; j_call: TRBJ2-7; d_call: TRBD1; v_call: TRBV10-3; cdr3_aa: CAISEAPGQGSYEQYF; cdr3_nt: TGTGCCATCAGTGAAGCTCCGGGACAGGGCTCCTACGAGCAGTACTTC
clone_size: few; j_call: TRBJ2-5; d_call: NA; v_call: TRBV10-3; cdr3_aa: CAIRPAVSIGETQYF; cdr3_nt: TGTGCCATCAGACCAGCCGTTTCGATAGGGGAGACCCAGTACTTC
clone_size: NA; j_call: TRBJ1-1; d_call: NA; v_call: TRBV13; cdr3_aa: CASSLGSGRVTEAFF; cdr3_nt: TGTGCCAGCAGCTTAGGGTCAGGGCGGGTCACTGAAGCTTTCTTT
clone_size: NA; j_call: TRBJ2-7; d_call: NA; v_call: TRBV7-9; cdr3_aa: CASSPAPREQYF; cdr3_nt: TGTGCCAGCAGCCCGGCCCCCCGCGAGCAGTACTTC
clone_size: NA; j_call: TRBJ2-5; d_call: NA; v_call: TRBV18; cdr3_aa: CASSPRGWETQYF; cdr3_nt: TGTGCCAGCTCACCACGGGGATGGGAGACCCAGTACTTC
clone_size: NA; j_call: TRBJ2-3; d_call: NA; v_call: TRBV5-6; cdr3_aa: CASSLSRFTDTQYF; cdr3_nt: TGTGCCAGCAGCTTGTCAAGGTTCACAGATACGCAGTATTTT
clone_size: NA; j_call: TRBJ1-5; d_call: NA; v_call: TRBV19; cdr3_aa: CASTLGALQVPQHF; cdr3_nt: TGTGCCAGTACCCTGGGGGCCCTCCAGGTGCCCCAGCATTTT
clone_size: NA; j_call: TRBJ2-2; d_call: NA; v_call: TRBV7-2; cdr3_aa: CASSPPGPYTGELFF; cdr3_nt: TGTGCCAGCAGCCCGCCGGGGCCTTACACCGGGGAGCTGTTTTTT
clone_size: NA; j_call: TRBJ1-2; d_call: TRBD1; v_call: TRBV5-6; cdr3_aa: CASSLEGRTGYYGYTF; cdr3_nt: TGTGCCAGCAGCTTGGAGGGACGGACAGGGTACTATGGCTACACCTTC